One and the same sample provided the 2 T cell receptor beta chains below, sequenced in a study of memory CD8 T cells in hepatitis C reinfection (dated by TCRdb to about 2017). Interpreted using the paper, the time point label stands for: peak reinfection, 3 to 8 weeks after reinfection detection. Sorted cells were sequenced directly ex vivo, without in vitro expansion prior to TCR sequencing. Receptor libraries were prepared by the immunoSEQ multiplex PCR assay. Not all clones reach the TCRdb copy of this immuneACCESS table, which keeps in-frame sequences only. Checked studies attribute under half of the gap to unresolved V genes and leave the rest unexplained. The sample contains under 50,000 clones, over 75% of them found a single time. The ten biggest clones cover approximately 1.2% of the sample. The material sequenced was naive CD8+ T cells sorted from blood. The meaning of the sample's cell subset or site label: total naive CD8+CD45RO- T cells. These receptors came from a man younger than 35 with hepatitis C virus infection.

J is TRBJ2-7 and V is TRBV5-6; 10 nucleotides match TRBD1. CDR1 is SGHDT and CDR2 is YYEEEE in the germline V gene. The CDR3 covers 15 residues. V was pared by 0 bases and J by 4 bases, with 4 bases of the junction left unmatched. CDR3 nucleotides: TGTGCCAGCAGCTTGGCGGGACAGGGGAGGTACGAGCAGTACTTC. As protein: CASSLAGQGRYEQYF.

This clone came up once. CDR3 in DNA: TGTGCCAGCAGTGAATATCTTTCTGGGGTAGCGGGGGGTGCACTAAGCACAGATACGCAGTATTTT. Its protein product is CASSEYLSGVAGGALSTDTQYF. The V gene is TRBV6-1, the J gene TRBJ2-3; 10 nucleotides line up with TRBD2. The CDR3 is made up of 22 amino acids. CDR1 is MNHNS, CDR2 SASEGT, per germline. The junction had 20 bases not matched to a gene; V was cut back by 2 bases and J by 0 bases.